Below are 16 T cell receptor beta chains sequenced from a single sample in a study of T cell clonality in common variable immunodeficiency. These receptors' antigens are unknown. Assay: immunoSEQ multiplex PCR; the TCRdb copy retains only in-frame clones and omits some. There are some 19,000 clones in the sample, none observed a single time. Regarding the study as a whole: Reportedly, TCR beta sequences from common variable immunodeficiency showed fewer deletions and N-nucleotide insertions.

The sample comprised peripheral blood mononuclear cells. These receptors were obtained from a human donor with common variable immunodeficiency.

This clone was counted many times. Sequencing ends 3 residues short of the CDR3 end; the germline J gene provides the rest. The chain carries TRBV5-1 and TRBJ2-1; unclear D gene. The CDR3 spans 15 residues. V was trimmed by 6 bases and J by 5 bases, leaving 18 bases between them. CDR1 is SGHRS and CDR2 is YFSETQ in the germline V gene. This CDR3 is CASTLDNLLHNEQFF. The sequenced part of the CDR3 DNA is TGCGCCAGCACCCTTGACAACCTCCTCCACAATGAG.

This clone was seen only a few times. Read data end 3 residues before the CDR3 end; the end is taken from the germline J gene. The chain has TRBV7-3 and TRBJ2-3; 7 bases are a match to TRBD1. CDR3 length equals 15 residues. V was clipped by 5 bases and J by 3 bases; unmatched bases: 8. Germline-derived CDR1 and CDR2 are SGHTA and FQGTGA. Here the CDR3 reads CASSQTGVETDTQYF. CDR3 bases read: TGTGCCAGCAGCCAAACAGGGGTGGAGACAGATACG.

On this clone itself: With the read ending 3 residues before the CDR3 end, the germline J gene is used to fill in that end. J is TRBJ1-5 and V is TRBV2, with 7 bases matching TRBD1. Germline V gene sequence: CDR1 SNHLY, CDR2 FYNNEI. The CDR3 is 17 amino acids. Trimming removed 6 bases from V and 3 bases from J; junction bases left unmatched: 14. The DNA read from the CDR3 is TGTGCCAGCAGCCCCTGGAGGGGGACAGACAACAATCAGCCC. The encoded protein is CASSPWRGTDNNQP. The CDR3 reads in full as CASSPWRGTDNNQPQHF.

This clone was observed a few times. With the read ending 3 residues before the CDR3 end, the germline J gene is used to fill in that end. The V gene is TRBV18, the J gene TRBJ1-5; TRBD1 aligns across 7 bases. The J segment lost 4 bases and the V segment lost 1 base, leaving 4 bases of the junction unmatched. Germline V gene sequence: CDR1 KGHSH, CDR2 LQKENI. CDR3 length: 15 amino acids. CDR3 bases read: TGTGCCAGCTCACCACGGGACAGCACAAATCAGCCC. Its translation is CASSPRDSTNQP. The full CDR3 is CASSPRDSTNQPQHF. Based on the CDR3 plus reference TRBV18 and TRBJ1-5, the full variable domain is NAGVMQNPRHLVRRRGQEARLRCSPMKGHSHVYWYRQLPEEGLKFMVYLQKENIIDESGMPKERFSAEFPKEGPSILRIQQVVRGDSAAYFCASSPRDSTNQPQHFGDGTRLSIL.

This clone has a count of ten or more. The CDR3 end is not reached by the read, which stops 3 residues before it; the germline J gene fills it in. V and J are TRBV5-1 and TRBJ2-6, with D maybe TRBD1 (5 bases). CDR1 SGHRS and CDR2 YFSETQ come from the germline V gene. This CDR3 has 17 residues. V lost 1 base to trimming and J lost 4 bases, with 15 bases between them. The CDR3 sequence is CASSLSSRASGANVLTF. The covered CDR3 bases are TGCGCCAGCAGCTTGTCCAGCAGGGCGAGCGGGGCCAACGTC. Together with reference TRBV5-1 and TRBJ2-6, the CDR3 gives the full variable domain: KAGVTQTPRYLIKTRGQQVTLSCSPISGHRSVSWYQQTPGQGLQFLFEYFSETQRNKGNFPGRFSGRQFSNSRSEMNVSTLELGDSALYLCASSLSSRASGANVLTFGAGSRLTVL.

This clone was detected a few times. The read ends 3 residues shy of where the CDR3 ends; the end is completed using the germline J gene. The genes are TRBV18 and TRBJ1-6; TRBD1 matches 7 bases. The germline CDR1 and CDR2 sequences are KGHSH and LQKENI. After removal of 4 bases from V and 7 bases from J, the junction contained 10 bases not matched to a gene. This CDR3 region has 16 residues. The CDR3 sequence: CASSLTGPGENSPLHF. CDR3 DNA, as far as it was read: TGTGCCAGCTCACTGACAGGGCCCGGCGAAAATTCACCC.

On this clone itself: With the read ending 3 residues before the CDR3 end, the germline J gene is used to fill in that end. The chain carries TRBV10-1 and TRBJ2-7; weak D call: TRBD1 (6 bases). From germline, CDR1 is WNHNN and CDR2 SYGVQD (reference sequence). The CDR3 has 14 amino acids. Trimming cost V 5 bases and J 4 bases, with 15 bases left between them. The CDR3: CASSIDSGQYEQYF. Incomplete CDR3 DNA: TGCGCCAGCAGTATCGATTCGGGACAATACGAG.

This clone was counted only a few times. The DNA ends 3 residues before the CDR3 does, and the rest of the CDR3 is filled in from the germline J gene. J is TRBJ2-4 and V is TRBV7-2; a possible D gene is TRBD2 (6 bases). This CDR3 has 15 residues. The germline CDR1 and CDR2 sequences are SGHTA and FQGNSA. The ends were cut back, 0 bases at V and 8 bases at J, with 14 bases in the middle. The CDR3 is CASSLAAASVYIQYF. The part of the CDR3 DNA that was read is TGTGCCAGCAGCTTAGCGGCGGCTAGCGTATACATT.

With regard to this clone: The read finishes 3 residues shy of the CDR3 end, and the germline J gene is used to complete it. The chain uses TRBV19 and TRBJ1-5, with TRBD1 matching over 9 bases. Germline V gene sequence: CDR1 LNHDA, CDR2 SQIVND (reference sequence). This CDR3 has 15 amino acids. After removal of 3 bases from V and 0 bases from J, the junction contained 0 bases not matched to a gene. The part of the CDR3 DNA that was read is TGTGCCAGTAGTATGGGACAGGGTAGCAATCAGCCC. Amino acid sequence: CASSMGQGSNQP. The full-length CDR3 reads as CASSMGQGSNQPQHF.

This clone was seen repeatedly, ten times or more. The CDR3 is cut off 3 residues early in the read; its end comes from the germline J gene. The chain uses TRBV19 and TRBJ2-1, with 10 bases lining up with TRBD2. Germline CDR1 is LNHDA and CDR2 is SQIVND (reference sequence). V gave up 5 bases and J gave up 6 bases; unmatched junction bases: 4. This CDR3 has 14 amino acids. CDR3 DNA (partial): TGTGCCAGTAGTTTGGCTAGCGGGGGCAATGAG. It codes for CASSLASGGNE. The full CDR3 sequence reads CASSLASGGNEQFF.

The table lists this clone with a few counts. The sequence runs out 3 residues before the end of the CDR3; the remainder is reconstructed from the germline J gene. The V call is TRBV6-2 or TRBV6-3, the J call TRBJ1-5; maybe TRBD1 (6 bases). V lost 3 bases and J lost 4, with 10 bases in between. This CDR3 region has 14 residues. Germline V CDR1 and CDR2: MNHEY, SVGEGT. The CDR3 bases that were read are TGTGCCAGCAGTTATACGGACAGAAATCAGCCC. It encodes CASSYTDRNQP. The entire CDR3 protein reads CASSYTDRNQPQHF.

About this clone: The read falls 3 residues short of the CDR3 end, and the missing part is taken from the germline J gene. The chain is built from TRBV19 and TRBJ1-1; possible D gene TRBD1, 6 bases. The CDR3 has 16 residues. Trimming removed 6 bases at V and 1 base at J, with 18 bases between. The germline V gene has CDR1 LNHDA and CDR2 SQIVND (reference sequence). The CDR3 bases that were read are TGTGCCAGTAGGGCGAGCGCGGGACACCCGAACACTGAA. Residues: CASRASAGHPNTE. The full CDR3 is CASRASAGHPNTEAFF.

This clone is medium-sized in the sample. The sequence runs out 3 residues before the end of the CDR3; the remainder is reconstructed from the germline J gene. The chain is built from TRBV29-1 and TRBJ1-1; D uncertain. Per germline, CDR1 SQVTM and CDR2 ANQGSEA. V gave up 4 bases and J gave up 4 bases, with 10 bases separating them. The CDR3 is 12 amino acids. CDR3 region: CSVGHMGTEAFF. The covered CDR3 bases are TGCAGCGTTGGACATATGGGCACTGAA.

There are a few counts of this clone. The CDR3 goes on 3 residues after the read ends, and that part is filled in from the germline J gene. The gene calls are TRBV11-2 and TRBJ2-5; perhaps TRBD1 as D (6 bases). The germline CDR1 and CDR2 sequences are SGHAT and FQNNGV. The germline V and J ends were trimmed by 2 bases and 2 bases, with 12 bases remaining between them. The CDR3 loop spans 15 amino acids. The CDR3 protein is CASSLRQEIQETQYF. The CDR3 bases that were read are TGTGCCAGCAGCTTAAGACAGGAGATACAAGAGACC.

With regard to this clone: The read comes to an end 3 residues before the CDR3 does, leaving the germline J gene to fill in the end. This chain uses TRBV6-2 or TRBV6-3 with TRBJ1-1, with a possible D match to TRBD1 (5 bases). The germline V and J ends were trimmed by 6 bases and 7 bases, with 21 bases remaining between them. There are 15 residues in the CDR3. Germline values: CDR1 MNHEY, CDR2 SVGEGT. The sequenced CDR3 bases are TGTGCCAGCAGCCGTATCATGACCACAGGAATTGAA. The encoded protein is CASSRIMTTGIE. In full, the CDR3 reads CASSRIMTTGIEAFF.

This clone occurred a few times. The CDR3 end falls 3 residues outside the read, so it is completed with the germline J gene. V usage is TRBV18 and J usage is TRBJ1-1; the D is unclear. The CDR3 has 13 amino acids. V shed 2 bases and J shed 2 bases, with 6 bases lying between them. Germline CDR1 KGHSH, CDR2 LQKENI. The sequenced part of the CDR3 DNA is TGTGCCAGCTCACCAAAGGCCAACACTGAA. It yields the protein CASSPKANTE. The complete CDR3 sequence is CASSPKANTEAFF.